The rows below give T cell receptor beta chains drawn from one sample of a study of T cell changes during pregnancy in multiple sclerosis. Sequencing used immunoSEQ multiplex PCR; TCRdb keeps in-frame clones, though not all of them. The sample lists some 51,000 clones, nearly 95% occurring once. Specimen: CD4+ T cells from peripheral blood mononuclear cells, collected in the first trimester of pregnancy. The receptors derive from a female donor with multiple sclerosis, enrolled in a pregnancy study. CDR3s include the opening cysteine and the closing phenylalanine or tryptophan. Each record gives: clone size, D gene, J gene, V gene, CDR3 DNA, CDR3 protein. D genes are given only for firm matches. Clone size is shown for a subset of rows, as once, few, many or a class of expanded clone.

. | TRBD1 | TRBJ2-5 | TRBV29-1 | TGCAGCGTTCTCGGACAGGGCGAGACCCAGTACTTC | CSVLGQGETQYF
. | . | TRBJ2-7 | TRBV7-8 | TGTGCCAGCAGTAGAAGCGACGACTACGAGCAGTACTTC | CASSRSDDYEQYF
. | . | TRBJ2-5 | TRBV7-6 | TGTGCCAGCAGCGCTTACATAGAGACCCAGTACTTC | CASSAYIETQYF
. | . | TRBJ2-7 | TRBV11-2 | TGTGCCAGCAGCTTAGGTCTCGGCGGGTCCTACGAGCAGTACTTC | CASSLGLGGSYEQYF
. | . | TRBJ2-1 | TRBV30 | TGTGCCTGGCGAGTGAGCGGGACAAATGAGCAGTTCTTC | CAWRVSGTNEQFF
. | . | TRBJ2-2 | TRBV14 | TGTGCCAGCAGCCTAGGGGGGGTGACCACCGGGGAGCTGTTTTTT | CASSLGGVTTGELFF
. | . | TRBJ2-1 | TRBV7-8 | TGTGCCAGCAGCTTAGGACGGAGCAATGAGCAGTTCTTC | CASSLGRSNEQFF
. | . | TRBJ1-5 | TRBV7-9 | TGTGCCAGCAGCTTAGGGGCCCATAGCAATCAGCCCCAGCATTTT | CASSLGAHSNQPQHF
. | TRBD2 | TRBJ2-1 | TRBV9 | TGTGCCAGCAGCTTGGGCGGGGGGGTCTCCTACAATGAGCAGTTCTTC | CASSLGGGVSYNEQFF
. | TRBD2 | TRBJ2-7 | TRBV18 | TGTGCCAGCTCACCAGAACTAGCGGGGGTAACTAGCTCCTACGAGCAGTACTTC | CASSPELAGVTSSYEQYF
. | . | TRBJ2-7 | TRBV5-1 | TGCGCCAGCAGCTTGGGGGTGGGCGTATACTACGAGCAGTACTTC | CASSLGVGVYYEQYF
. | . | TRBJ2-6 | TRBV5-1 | TGCGCCAGCAGCTTAGGGGAAACATCCGGGGCCAACGTCCTGACTTTC | CASSLGETSGANVLTF
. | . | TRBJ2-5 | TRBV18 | TGTGCCAGCTCAACTAGCAGGGAGACCCAGTACTTC | CASSTSRETQYF
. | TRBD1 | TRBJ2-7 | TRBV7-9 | TGTGCCAGCAGCTTGAGATCTGGGACAGGGGTTAACTACGAGCAGTACTTC | CASSLRSGTGVNYEQYF
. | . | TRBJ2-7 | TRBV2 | TGTGCCAGCAGTCAAACCGGGGGCGAGCAGTACTTC | CASSQTGGEQYF
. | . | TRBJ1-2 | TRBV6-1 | TGTGCCAGCAGTGAGGCAGCGGACTATGGCTACACCTTC | CASSEAADYGYTF
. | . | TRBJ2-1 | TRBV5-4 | TGTGCCAGCAGGGATCGTACTAGCTGGGAGCAGTTCTTC | CASRDRTSWEQFF
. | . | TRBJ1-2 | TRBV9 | TGTGCCAGCAGCCCCCCACGGGGTGCGGGCGGCTACACCTTC | CASSPPRGAGGYTF
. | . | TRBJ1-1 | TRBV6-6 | TGTGCCAGCAGTTACCCGGGGGAATTCTCGAACACTGAAGCTTTCTTT | CASSYPGEFSNTEAFF
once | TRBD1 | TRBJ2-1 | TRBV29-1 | TGCAGCGTCGTGGACAGGGCAACTGAGCAGTTCTTC | CSVVDRATEQFF
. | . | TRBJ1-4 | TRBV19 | TGTGCCAGTAGTATTAGCAGGGAAAATGAAAAACTGTTTTTT | CASSISRENEKLFF
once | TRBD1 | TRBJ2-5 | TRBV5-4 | TGTGCCAGCAGCCGGATGGGGACAGCTCCCCAAGAGACCCAGTACTTC | CASSRMGTAPQETQYF
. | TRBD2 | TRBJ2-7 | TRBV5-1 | TGCGCCAGCAGCTTGGCCCTCCCCTCTAGCGGGGGTGGCGAGCAGTACTTC | CASSLALPSSGGGEQYF
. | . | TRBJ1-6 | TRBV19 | TGTGCCAGTAGTTCGGATTCACCCCTCCACTTT | CASSSDSPLHF
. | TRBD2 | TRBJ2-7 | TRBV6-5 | TGTGCCAGTCGACTAGCGGGTTCCTCCTACGAGCAGTACTTC | CASRLAGSSYEQYF
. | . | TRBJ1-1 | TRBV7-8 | TGTGCCAGCAGCCGGGACATGTTGGCTTTCTTT | CASSRDMLAFF
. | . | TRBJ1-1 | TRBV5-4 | TGTGCCAGCAGCTTGGGTGTGGGGGGGGTGAAGAACACTGAAGCTTTCTTT | CASSLGVGGVKNTEAFF
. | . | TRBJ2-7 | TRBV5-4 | TGTGCCAGCAGCGCTCCCGGGTACCGATACGGGGAGCAGTACTTC | CASSAPGYRYGEQYF
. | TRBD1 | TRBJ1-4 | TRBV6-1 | TGTGCCAGCAGCCGCGGGACAGGGGAAAAACTGTTTTTT | CASSRGTGEKLFF
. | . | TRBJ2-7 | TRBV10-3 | TGTGCCATCAGTGTCCGGCAGGGGTCCTACGAGCAGTACTTC | CAISVRQGSYEQYF
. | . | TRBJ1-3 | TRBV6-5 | TGTGCCAGCAGGAGAGGACAGAACTCTGGAAACACCATATATTTT | CASRRGQNSGNTIYF
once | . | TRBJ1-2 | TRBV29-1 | TGCAGCGTTGATGGCAGTTTCTCCGATGGCTACACCTTC | CSVDGSFSDGYTF
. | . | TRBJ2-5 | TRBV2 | TGTGCCAGCAGTGAAACTCGAAGTAAAGAGACCCAGTACTTC | CASSETRSKETQYF
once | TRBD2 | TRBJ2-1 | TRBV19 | TGTGCCAGTACCCCTAGACTAGCGGTCTACAATGAGCAGTTCTTC | CASTPRLAVYNEQFF
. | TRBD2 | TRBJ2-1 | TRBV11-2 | TGTGCCAGCAGCAAAACGACCGGGGAGGGGTGGTTCTTC | CASSKTTGEGWFF
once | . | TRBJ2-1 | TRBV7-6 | TGTGCCAGCAGCAGGGCGGGCTCCTACAATGAGCAGTTCTTC | CASSRAGSYNEQFF
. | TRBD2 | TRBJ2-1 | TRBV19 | TGTGCCAGTAGTATAGTTCTAGCGGGTGGGACTGAGCAGTTCTTC | CASSIVLAGGTEQFF
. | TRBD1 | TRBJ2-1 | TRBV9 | TGTGCCAGCAGCCCCCAGTGGACAGGGGTATTTCAGTTCTTC | CASSPQWTGVFQFF
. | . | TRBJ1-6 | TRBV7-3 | TGTGCCAGCAGCTTAAGTTCGGATACGGGTTCACCCCTCCACTTT | CASSLSSDTGSPLHF
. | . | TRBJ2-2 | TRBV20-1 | TGCAGTGCTTGGAGAACCGGGGAGCTGTTTTTT | CSAWRTGELFF
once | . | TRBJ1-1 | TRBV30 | TGTGCCTGGAGAGAAGGGACTCCGAACACTGAAGCTTTCTTT | CAWREGTPNTEAFF
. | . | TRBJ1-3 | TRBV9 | TGTGCCAGCAGCTCAGCGGGGTCGGGAAACACCATATATTTT | CASSSAGSGNTIYF
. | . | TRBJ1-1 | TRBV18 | TGTGCCAGCTCCCCGACAGGGAACACTGAAGCTTTCTTT | CASSPTGNTEAFF
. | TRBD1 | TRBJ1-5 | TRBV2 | TGTGCCAGCAGTGGGACAGGGGCCGCAATCCAGCCCCAGCATTTT | CASSGTGAAIQPQHF
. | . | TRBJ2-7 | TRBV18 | TGTGCCAGCTCACGAAACAGGGACTACGAGCAGTACTTC | CASSRNRDYEQYF
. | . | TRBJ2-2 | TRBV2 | TGTGCCAGCAGTGAGTTTCAGGGGTTGGCCGGGGAGCTGTTTTTT | CASSEFQGLAGELFF
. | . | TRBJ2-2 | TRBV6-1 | TGTGCCAGCAGTGAGAACAGGGCGGCCGGGGAGCTGTTTTTT | CASSENRAAGELFF